Listed below are T cell receptor beta chains from one sample, sequenced in a study of cytomegalovirus exposure and HLA in healthy donors. Clones were read by immunoSEQ multiplex PCR, and TCRdb kept only the in-frame ones, dropping some. The profile shows 60,000 to 90,000 clones, approximately 63% of them singletons. Sequencing was done on a sample of PBMCs. The receptors derive from a woman aged 50 to 60 in good health and CMV-seropositive. Each CDR3 is given with its conserved first and last residue. The D gene is left open where the match is weak. Part of the rows lack a size; the others show once, few, many or a class for expanded clones.

- | - | TRBJ1-1 | TRBV7-2 | TGTGCCAGCAGCCGTCAGGCCACGAGCTCTGAAGCTTTCTTT | CASSRQATSSEAFF
- | - | TRBJ2-7 | TRBV10-1 | TGCGCCAGCAGTGATGGTCGGGGGCAGGGGGAAGAGCAGTACTTC | CASSDGRGQGEEQYF
- | - | TRBJ1-1 | TRBV11-2 | TGTGCCAGCAGCTTGCACAGGGCGGAGGCTTTCTTT | CASSLHRAEAFF
- | TRBD1 | TRBJ1-1 | TRBV11-2 | TGTGCCAGCAGTTTCGGACAGGGAGGAACTGAAGCTTTCTTT | CASSFGQGGTEAFF
- | - | TRBJ1-5 | TRBV7-9 | TGTGCCAGCAGCTTAGGGGCAGGGGCTAGCAATCAGCCCCAGCATTTT | CASSLGAGASNQPQHF
- | - | TRBJ1-5 | TRBV28 | TGTGCCAGCAGCCTACAAGGGGGGGCCAATCAGCCCCAGCATTTT | CASSLQGGANQPQHF
- | - | TRBJ2-7 | TRBV6-5 | TGTGCCAGCAGACGTGGAGGGGAGCAGTACTTC | CASRRGGEQYF
- | - | TRBJ1-1 | TRBV4-2 | TGTGCCAGCAGCCAAGATCCCAGGGACACAAACACTGAAGCTTTCTTT | CASSQDPRDTNTEAFF
few | TRBD1 | TRBJ2-1 | TRBV7-9 | TGTGCCAGCAGCTTAGCACAGGGGATGTTGAATGAGCAGTTCTTC | CASSLAQGMLNEQFF
- | TRBD2 | TRBJ2-5 | TRBV5-1 | TGCGCCAGCAGCGGGACTAGCGGCCAAGAGACCCAGTACTTC | CASSGTSGQETQYF
- | - | TRBJ1-1 | TRBV29-1 | TGCAGCGTTACAAATACAGGGATGAACACTGAAGCTTTCTTT | CSVTNTGMNTEAFF
- | TRBD2 | TRBJ2-4 | TRBV2 | TGTGCCAGCAGTGAGGGGACTAGCGGTACCAAAAACATTCAGTACTTC | CASSEGTSGTKNIQYF
- | - | TRBJ2-7 | TRBV5-5 | TGTGCCAGCAGCTTGGTAGGGGAATACGAGCAGTACTTC | CASSLVGEYEQYF
once | - | TRBJ1-4 | TRBV4-2 | TGTGCCAGCAGCCAAGAAGGGCAAGGGGGAGAAAAACTGTTTTTT | CASSQEGQGGEKLFF
- | - | TRBJ1-1 | TRBV28 | TGTGCCAGCAGTCCAGGGGACCCCACTGAAGCTTTCTTT | CASSPGDPTEAFF
- | - | TRBJ1-5 | TRBV19 | TGTGCCAGTAGTATGGGGCCAAGGGGTCAGCCCCAGCATTTT | CASSMGPRGQPQHF
- | TRBD1 | TRBJ1-1 | TRBV2 | TGTGCCAGCACAGGACAGGGTTGGACTGAAGCTTTCTTT | CASTGQGWTEAFF
- | TRBD1 | TRBJ2-2 | TRBV6-5 | TGTGCCAGCAGAGGACAGGGGGCCGGCGGGGAGCTGTTTTTT | CASRGQGAGGELFF
- | TRBD2 | TRBJ2-7 | TRBV6-6 | TGTGCCAGCAGCCCGGGGACTAGCGTTTCCTACGAGCAGTACTTC | CASSPGTSVSYEQYF
- | TRBD1 | TRBJ2-7 | TRBV6-5 | TGTGCCAGCAGTTACTCGAGTACAGGGGGCTCCTACGAGCAGTACTTC | CASSYSSTGGSYEQYF
- | - | TRBJ2-1 | TRBV7-2 | TGTGCCAGCAGCTTAAGGGGCCCATCCTACAATGAGCAGTTCTTC | CASSLRGPSYNEQFF
- | - | TRBJ2-5 | TRBV10-3 | TGTGCCATCAGTGGGCAAGGGTCAAAGAGAGGGGAGACCCAGTACTTC | CAISGQGSKRGETQYF
- | TRBD1 | TRBJ2-7 | TRBV4-1 | TGCGCCAGCAGCCAAGCAGGACAGGGGGCCCGCTCTGAGCAGTACTTC | CASSQAGQGARSEQYF
- | - | TRBJ1-5 | TRBV5-4 | TGTGCCAGCAGCTGGGGGGGGGACAGCAATCAGCCCCAGCATTTT | CASSWGGDSNQPQHF
- | - | TRBJ2-5 | TRBV27 | TGTGCCAGCAGCCCCTACCCGGAGCCGCCCGGAGAGACCCAGTACTTC | CASSPYPEPPGETQYF
once | - | TRBJ1-5 | TRBV28 | TGTGCCAGCAGTACACCCACTCGACGCCCGGGGGGGCAGCCCCAGCATTTT | CASSTPTRRPGGQPQHF
once | - | TRBJ1-1 | TRBV11-2 | TGTGCCAGCAGCTTACAGAAGACAGGCGATAACACTGAAGCTTTCTTT | CASSLQKTGDNTEAFF
once | - | TRBJ2-2 | TRBV25-1 | TGTGCCAGCAGTGCATTTAGGGACTCTGTAAACACCGGGGAGCTGTTTTTT | CASSAFRDSVNTGELFF
many | TRBD1 | TRBJ1-4 | TRBV5-1 | TGCGCCAGCAGCTTGGGACAGGGGAAAGAAAAACTGTTTTTT | CASSLGQGKEKLFF
- | - | TRBJ1-2 | TRBV7-2 | TGTGCCAGCAGCCCCCGGGTCTATGGCTACACCTTC | CASSPRVYGYTF
- | TRBD1 | TRBJ1-6 | TRBV7-9 | TGTTCCAGCAGCTGGACAGGGACTAATTCACCCCTCCACTTT | CSSSWTGTNSPLHF
- | - | TRBJ2-3 | TRBV6-1 | TGTGCCAGCAGGGAGGAGGGGTTAGGGAGAGATACGCAGTATTTT | CASREEGLGRDTQYF
- | TRBD1 | TRBJ2-1 | TRBV7-6 | TGTGCCAGCAGCTGGACAGGGGGCGATGAGCAGTTCTTC | CASSWTGGDEQFF
- | TRBD1 | TRBJ2-5 | TRBV11-2 | TGTGCCAGCAGCAAGGGACAGGGACAAGAGACCCAGTACTTC | CASSKGQGQETQYF
few | - | TRBJ2-1 | TRBV28 | TGTGCCAGCACCCACGCGGGACAGAAGAGCTCCTACAATGAGCAGTTCTTC | CASTHAGQKSSYNEQFF
- | - | TRBJ2-1 | TRBV7-9 | TGTGCCAGCAGCTTCTGGGGGCTTAACGAGCAGTTCTTC | CASSFWGLNEQFF
- | TRBD2 | TRBJ2-3 | TRBV28 | TGTGCCAGCAGTTTTGACCCGGGACTAGCGGGGAGGTTGGGCACAGATACGCAGTATTTT | CASSFDPGLAGRLGTDTQYF
- | TRBD1 | TRBJ2-3 | TRBV5-1 | TGCGCCAGCAGCCAGGGACAGGGAGGCACAGATACGCAGTATTTT | CASSQGQGGTDTQYF
- | - | TRBJ1-3 | TRBV6-1 | TGTGCCAGCAGTGAAGCGTCCATACTCTCTGGAAACACCATATATTTT | CASSEASILSGNTIYF
- | TRBD2 | TRBJ2-5 | TRBV5-1 | TGCGCCAGCACACCCCTTGGGGGACTAGCGGCTCAAGAGACCCAGTACTTC | CASTPLGGLAAQETQYF
- | TRBD2 | TRBJ2-5 | TRBV27 | TGTGCCAGTGGGAGCGGGAAGGGAACGGAGACCCAGTACTTC | CASGSGKGTETQYF
- | - | TRBJ1-4 | TRBV29-1 | TGCAGCGTTGTGGGGGCCTCGAATGAAAAACTGTTTTTT | CSVVGASNEKLFF
few | TRBD2 | TRBJ2-3 | TRBV6-1 | TGTGCCAGCAGGTCAGGGGCGGGGGGGACAGATACGCAGTATTTT | CASRSGAGGTDTQYF
- | - | TRBJ2-7 | TRBV29-1 | TGCAGCGGGACCCACGGGACCTACGAGCAGTACTTC | CSGTHGTYEQYF
- | - | TRBJ2-1 | TRBV5-4 | TGTGCCAGCAGCTTGGGATTGGCGGCCAACAATGAGCAGTTCTTC | CASSLGLAANNEQFF
few | TRBD1 | TRBJ1-5 | TRBV4-3 | TGCGCCAGCAGCCAAGACAGGGGGCGGAACGATGGTGATCAGCCCCAGCATTTT | CASSQDRGRNDGDQPQHF
- | TRBD1 | TRBJ2-5 | TRBV18 | TGTGCCAGCTCACTTCAGGGACAGGGGGAAGAGACCCAGTACTTC | CASSLQGQGEETQYF
- | - | TRBJ1-2 | TRBV7-3 | TGTGCCAGCAGCTTAGGGGGAGGTGGAACCCGGGAGTATGGCTACACCTTC | CASSLGGGGTREYGYTF
- | TRBD1 | TRBJ2-3 | TRBV5-6 | TGTGCCAGCAGCTTGGGACAGGGGTACACAGATACGCAGTATTTT | CASSLGQGYTDTQYF
- | - | TRBJ2-7 | TRBV18 | TGTGCCAGCTCACCCTACGGGGGGCCCGGCAACGAGCAGTACTTC | CASSPYGGPGNEQYF
once | TRBD2 | TRBJ2-1 | TRBV11-2 | TGTGCCAGCAGACCAGCGGGAGGGCCGATTTACAATGAGCAGTTCTTC | CASRPAGGPIYNEQFF
once | - | TRBJ1-2 | TRBV6-6 | TGTGCCAGCAGTTCACACAGGGAAGGTTACACCTTC | CASSSHREGYTF
- | - | TRBJ1-5 | TRBV18 | TGTGCCAGCTCACAGGGGAGGGAGAATCAGCCCCAGCATTTT | CASSQGRENQPQHF